The 10 T cell receptor beta chains in this list originate from one sample, sequenced in a study of technical replicates of blood from a few donors. Some clones are missing from TCRdb's copy, which holds only in-frame ones; the method was immunoSEQ multiplex PCR. Of 65,000 to 85,000 clones listed, roughly 98% are singletons. The sample taken for sequencing was T cells isolated from PBMCs. The receptors come from a human donor in good health.

The chain combines TRBV7-6 with TRBJ2-1; TRBD1 aligns across 7 bases. Germline V gene lookup returns CDR1 SGHVS and CDR2 FNYEAQ. Losses at the gene ends were 1 base for V and 6 bases for J; bases not matched to a gene: 3. This CDR3 contains 14 residues. Here the CDR3 DNA reads TGTGCCAGCAGCTTAGGGACAGGCCCCAATGAGCAGTTCTTC. Encoded protein: CASSLGTGPNEQFF.

The J gene is TRBJ2-7, the V gene TRBV5-1; a weak D match, TRBD1 (5 bases). This CDR3 comprises 13 residues. V gave up 4 bases and J gave up 0 bases, with 8 bases separating them. Germline values: CDR1 SGHRS, CDR2 YFSETQ. In DNA form, the CDR3 reads TGCGCCAGCAGCGCCGACAGCTCCTACGAGCAGTACTTC. Translated: CASSADSSYEQYF.

The gene calls are TRBV9 and TRBJ2-7, with 8 bases identical to TRBD1. The CDR3 totals 13 residues. Germline V CDR1 and CDR2: SGDLS, YYNGEE. V was pared by 5 bases and J by 5 bases, with 6 bases of the junction left unmatched. This CDR3 is CASRGTGSHEQYF. Written as DNA, the CDR3 is TGTGCCAGCAGGGGGACAGGTTCCCACGAGCAGTACTTC.

This rearrangement joins TRBV5-5 to TRBJ1-3; unclear D gene. CDR1 and CDR2 (germline): SGHKS, YYEKEE (reference sequence). The CDR3 runs 15 residues. Trimming removed 5 bases at V and 1 base at J, with 13 bases between. CDR3 sequence (DNA): TGTGCCAGCAGGCCCCGAGAGTGGTCTGGAAACACCATATATTTT. This sequence encodes CASRPREWSGNTIYF. The variable domain in full, with the rest retrieved from reference TRBV5-5 and TRBJ1-3, is DAGVTQSPTHLIKTRGQQVTLRCSPISGHKSVSWYQQVLGQGPQFIFQYYEKEERGRGNFPDRFSARQFPNYSSELNVNALLLGDSALYLCASRPREWSGNTIYFGEGSWLTVV.

The gene calls are TRBV7-6 and TRBJ1-1; D possibly corresponds to TRBD1 (5 bases). The CDR3 covers 14 residues. V was cut by 5 bases and J by 1 base, with 11 bases left in between. Germline assignment: CDR1 SGHVS and CDR2 FNYEAQ. In nucleotides, the CDR3 is TGTGCCAGCAGCCCCTGGGGGGAGAACACTGAAGCTTTCTTT. Its protein is CASSPWGENTEAFF.

This chain connects TRBV2 to TRBJ2-2; 9 nucleotides agree with TRBD1. The CDR3 length is 15 residues. Per the germline V gene, CDR1 is SNHLY and CDR2 is FYNNEI. J was trimmed by 4 bases and V by 4 bases; bases with no gene match: 4. The CDR3 loop reads CASSAGTGFTGELFF. The CDR3 DNA reads TGTGCCAGCAGTGCCGGGACAGGGTTCACCGGGGAGCTGTTTTTT. Using reference TRBV2 and TRBJ2-2 for the parts outside the CDR3, the full variable domain is EPEVTQTPSHQVTQMGQEVILRCVPISNHLYFYWYRQILGQKVEFLVSFYNNEISEKSEIFDDQFSVERPDGSNFTLKIRSTKLEDSAMYFCASSAGTGFTGELFFGEGSRLTVL.

V usage is TRBV27 and J usage is TRBJ2-7, with a weak D call TRBD1 (6 bases). Germline values: CDR1 MNHEY, CDR2 SMNVEV (reference sequence). The ends were cut back, 6 bases at V and 2 bases at J, with 14 bases in the middle. This CDR3 region has 14 residues. The CDR3 nucleotides are TGTGCCAGCAGGGGGGCAGGGCGGACCTACGAGCAGTACTTC. Translation: CASRGAGRTYEQYF.

The chain couples TRBV7-8 to TRBJ2-1; 9 nucleotides agree with TRBD2. Germline V gives CDR1 SGHVS, CDR2 FQNEAQ. CDR3 size: 16 residues. The V and J ends lost 1 base and 6 bases, in that order; junction bases with no gene match: 7. DNA for the CDR3: TGTGCCAGCAGCTTAGTTGGCGGGAGGGCCTTCAATGAGCAGTTCTTC. It translates to CASSLVGGRAFNEQFF.

The gene calls are TRBV27 and TRBJ2-3; D not resolved. CDR3 length equals 14 residues. Trimming stripped 6 bases from V and 5 bases from J, with 15 bases between. Germline loops: CDR1 MNHEY, CDR2 SMNVEV (reference sequence). The CDR3 region is CASSYDPAGDTQYF. Written as DNA, the CDR3 is TGTGCCAGCAGCTATGACCCCGCAGGAGATACGCAGTATTTT.

The chain couples TRBV9 to TRBJ1-1; D possibly corresponds to TRBD1 (6 bases). This CDR3 contains 20 residues. Between the trimmed V and J ends, which lost 0 bases and 2 bases, there was a span of 26 bases. Germline V gene lookup returns CDR1 SGDLS and CDR2 YYNGEE. The CDR3 loop reads CASSVGDRSGGRDFNTEAFF. The CDR3 coding sequence is TGTGCCAGCAGCGTAGGGGACCGATCGGGGGGGCGCGATTTCAACACTGAAGCTTTCTTT.